This is a list of T cell receptor beta chains from one sample in a study of CD8+CD57+ T cells in acquired aplastic anemia. MiXCR, applied by TCRdb to the reads, yields one record per CDR3 protein. Here the sample spans 35,000 to 40,000 distinct CDR3 sequences, about 77% being singletons. The sequencing input was sorted CD4+, CD8+, or CD8+CD57+ T cells (not recorded which) from PBMCs. The origin of the receptors is a human donor in good health, serving as a control. Each CDR3 is given without its conserved first and last residue.

>TRBV20-1
SGTDGQQAA
>TRBV15
ATSRGRQGADTQY
>TRBV10-3
ASSRVGTQY
>TRBV29-1
SVEDQGRGYGYT
>TRBV10-3
ASSSTGEATEAF
>TRBV7-9
ASSLQDDSYEQY
>TRBV15
ATSSVGGETQY
>TRBV5-6
ASSLAGTGQF
>TRBV7-9
ASSFHGYEQY
>TRBV6-5
ASSYLEQFLD
>TRBV19
ASSTQETGPAF
>TRBV4-1
ASKGPQVNTEAF
>TRBV7-2
ASSLAGARTDTQY
>TRBV20-1
SAQGMRALAYEQY
>TRBV20-1
SADPRGGVEAF
>TRBV29-1
SVATDTQY
>TRBV20-1
SLLAGDLYEQY
>TRBV20-1
SARDRPFAEAF
>TRBV29-1
SVTGTSGPYGPYEQY
>TRBV29-1
SVVRGTTGELF
>TRBV7-2
ASSFVAANTGELF
>TRBV7-9
ASGQSYEQY
>TRBV15
ATSRYRGPSVDYGYT
>TRBV10-3
AISAGTGSGSPLH
>TRBV9
ASNGGESYEQY
>TRBV9
ASGGNTIY
>TRBV13
ASSYRTSYYEQY
>TRBV7-2
ASSPSNQPQR
>TRBV20-1
SAKDLPGYT
>TRBV20-1
SASGGRAYEQY
>TRBV7-3
ASSSYRDQPQH
>TRBV2
ASSPHEIGNQPQH
>TRBV25-1
ASSEQIGDTQY
>TRBV10-2
ASSFRVDQPQH
>TRBV15
ATRGRGIQETQY
>TRBV19
ASSPDLGTEAF
>TRBV15
ATSRDRLRIYEQY
>TRBV9
ASSKHGTAYEQY
>TRBV20-1
SARDRVNTEAF
>TRBV19
ASRFGATEAF
>TRBV2
ASSEGLSYT
>TRBV19
ASQDGGYDGYT